This T cell receptor (beta chain) is from a study of cytomegalovirus exposure and HLA in healthy donors. Across the whole study: Of all 400 or so donors who were genotyped, about 84% belonged to the Caucasian-associated ancestry cluster. The study, taken as a whole, reports: According to the study, around 180 TCR beta chains were cytomegalovirus-associated. Certain sequence variants were highly shared and formed a cluster, and this cluster was likely a sequencing artifact.

This PCR relied on a set of 60 Vbeta primers and 13 Jbeta primers. Produced via immunoSEQ multiplex PCR; TCRdb's table is partial and in-frame only. The sample lists around 120,000 clones; 75% to 90% were seen once. Turning to this clone: The antigen remains unidentified.

The CDR3 runs to 18 residues. After removal of 4 bases from V and 1 base from J, the junction contained 14 bases not matched to a gene. Germline-derived CDR1 and CDR2 are LNHDA and SQIVND (reference sequence). The origin of this receptor is a man aged 50 to 59 in good health and CMV-seronegative. Sample: PBMCs. The rearrangement joins TRBV19 to TRBJ2-3; 7 nucleotides match TRBD2. CDR3 loop: CASSTPFGGELGTDTQYF. Here the CDR3 DNA reads TGTGCCAGTAGTACCCCGTTTGGGGGGGAACTAGGCACAGATACGCAGTATTTT.